Presented here are 13 T cell receptor beta chains from one specimen sequenced in a study of graft-versus-host responses after intestinal transplantation (dated by TCRdb to 2020 to 2022). Library preparation employed the immunoSEQ multiplex PCR assay. TCRdb limited this immuneACCESS table to in-frame rearrangements with V and J called. A share of clones is missing; checked studies link under half to unresolved V genes, and the rest is unexplained. The sample yields roughly 110,000 clones; 90% to 95% were counted once. Roughly 1% of the sample goes to the ten largest clones. Their recognized antigens are unknown. Read against the paper, the sample's time point label means: cells obtained before transplantation from donor or recipient. The specimen was unstimulated CD8+ T cells sorted from spleen or lymph node cells, collected before transplant. These receptors were taken from a human donor who was the organ donor for an intestinal transplant.

Comment on this clone: An end of the junction differs from the germline gene, which may be a read error. CDR3 in amino acids: CASSLDSLSTERYF. The CDR3 DNA reads as TGTGCCAGCAGCCTGGACTCCCTCTCGACCGAGCGGTACTTC. The chain uses TRBV7-9 and TRBJ2-7; tentative D call: TRBD2 (5 bases). Germline V gene data show CDR1 as SEHNR and CDR2 as FQNEAQ (reference sequence). The length of the CDR3 is 14 residues.

The V gene is TRBV2, the J gene TRBJ1-2, with 8 bases matching TRBD1. The CDR3 contains 16 residues. Germline CDR1 is SNHLY and CDR2 is FYNNEI. Trimming removed 6 bases from V and 2 bases from J; junction bases left unmatched: 11. The CDR3 reads CASRRTGRGSNYGYTF. For the CDR3, the DNA is TGTGCCAGCAGGAGGACAGGGAGAGGCTCCAACTATGGCTACACCTTC.

This clone was detected a few times. This chain joins TRBV4-3 and TRBJ2-1, with a tentative D call TRBD2 (6 bases). The germline gives CDR1 LGHNA, CDR2 YSLEER. V lost 3 bases, J lost 7 bases, and 10 bases lay in between. The CDR3 consists of 13 residues. The CDR3 spells CASSQGLRNEQFF. The CDR3 region has the DNA TGCGCCAGCAGCCAGGGACTTCGAAATGAGCAGTTCTTC.

V usage is TRBV9 and J usage is TRBJ1-1; TRBD1 agrees at 7 bases. Germline V gene data show CDR1 as SGDLS and CDR2 as YYNGEE. The ends lost 3 bases at V and 1 base at J; junction bases unmatched: 9. This CDR3 is built from 16 residues. CDR3 nucleotide sequence: TGTGCCAGCAGCGGTGATACAGGGGCCCCGAACACTGAAGCTTTCTTT. Amino acids: CASSGDTGAPNTEAFF.

The V call is TRBV28, the J call TRBJ1-1; D not certain. V lost 2 bases to trimming and J lost 3 bases, with 10 bases between them. The CDR3 runs to 14 residues. The germline CDR1 and CDR2 sequences are MDHEN and SYDVKM. This CDR3 reads CASSLRAWDTEAFF. The CDR3 DNA follows: TGTGCCAGCAGTTTAAGAGCGTGGGACACTGAAGCTTTCTTT.

V and J are TRBV5-6 and TRBJ2-7; 10 bases line up with TRBD1. CDR3 length: 14 residues. Trimming at V came to 5 bases and at J to 2 bases, leaving 4 bases not matched to a gene. Germline values: CDR1 SGHDT, CDR2 YYEEEE. The CDR3 reads CASREGQGPYEQYF. The CDR3 DNA sequence: TGTGCCAGCAGGGAGGGACAGGGGCCCTACGAGCAGTACTTC.

The rearrangement links TRBV4-1 to TRBJ1-4; 10 bases align to TRBD1. The germline CDR1 and CDR2 sequences are MGHRA and YSYEKL. J was trimmed by 0 bases and V by 5 bases; bases with no gene match: 12. The CDR3 length is 19 residues. CDR3 amino acids: CASSFRDRGLIATNEKLFF. CDR3 DNA: TGCGCCAGCAGCTTCCGGGACAGGGGCTTAATTGCAACTAATGAAAAACTGTTTTTT.

V gene TRBV5-6 combines with J gene TRBJ1-2, with 9 bases lining up with TRBD1. Germline V gives CDR1 SGHDT, CDR2 YYEEEE. The V segment lost 5 bases and the J segment 5 bases; nucleotides outside the gene matches: 7. CDR3 size: 14 residues. The CDR3 DNA reads TGTGCCAGCAGAACTTCGGGACAGGGATATGGCTACACCTTC. Amino acids: CASRTSGQGYGYTF.

This clone was observed a single time. V is TRBV19 and J is TRBJ2-1, with D hard to call. Deletions cut 5 bases from V and 6 bases from J, with 11 bases between. The CDR3 totals 13 residues. Germline CDR1 and CDR2: LNHDA and SQIVND (reference sequence). CDR3 nucleotides: TGTGCCAGTAGTCCCGCCCCGGGCAATGAGCAGTTCTTC. Encoded protein: CASSPAPGNEQFF.

V and J are TRBV6-6 and TRBJ1-1; maybe TRBD1 (6 bases). This CDR3 comprises 12 residues. Trimming took 5 bases from V and 5 from J, leaving 9 bases between them. The germline V gene encodes CDR1 MNHNY and CDR2 SVGAGI (reference sequence). Here the CDR3 reads CASSGTGTEAFF. The CDR3 DNA sequence: TGTGCCAGCAGTGGTACAGGGACTGAAGCTTTCTTT.

On this clone: This sample also contains other DNA sequences that code for the same CDR3. The chain combines TRBV6-5 with TRBJ1-1; TRBD1 might be the D (5 bases). Between the trimmed V and J ends, which lost 5 bases and 0 bases, there was a span of 7 bases. The germline gives CDR1 MNHEY, CDR2 SVGAGI. The CDR3 contains 13 residues. The DNA of the CDR3 is TGTGCCAGCAGTCAGGGTTTGAACACTGAAGCTTTCTTT. This codes for CASSQGLNTEAFF.

V gene TRBV7-6 combines with J gene TRBJ2-5, with 7 positions matching TRBD2. With the DNA end fitting TRBJ2-7 better, the J assignment may be wrong. Germline CDR1 reads SGHVS; CDR2 reads FNYEAQ. The CDR3 runs to 16 residues. CDR3: CASSLSGGQTSYEQYF. The CDR3, as DNA: TGTGCCAGCAGCTTATCGGGGGGTCAGACTTCCTACGAGCAGTACTTC.

The chain couples TRBV11-2 to TRBJ2-2; 13 bases match TRBD2. From germline, CDR1 is SGHAT and CDR2 FQNNGV. The CDR3 sequence is 18 residues long. The J segment lost 0 bases and the V segment lost 5 bases, leaving 6 bases of the junction unmatched. This CDR3 reads CASSLGLAGVPNTGELFF. DNA for the CDR3: TGTGCCAGCAGCCTCGGACTAGCGGGAGTCCCGAACACCGGGGAGCTGTTTTTT.